Below are 15 T cell receptor beta chains sequenced from a single sample in a study of neurological immune-mediated disorders. Each CDR3 protein gets one entry after TCRdb re-called the 5' RACE reads with MiXCR. The sample holds 95,000 to 150,000 distinct CDR3 sequences, more than 2.5% seen once. Input material: PBMCs. These receptors were taken from a woman in her 30s with multiple sclerosis.

This clonotype was picked up many times. The CDR3 protein is CASSKLAGGYNEQFF. The CDR3 DNA follows: TGTGCCAGCAGCAAACTAGCGGGGGGGTACAATGAGCAGTTCTTC. This sequence joins TRBV2 and TRBJ2-1; 13 positions match TRBD2. Trimming at V came to 6 bases and at J to 4 bases, leaving 3 bases not matched to a gene. The CDR3 sequence is 15 residues long. CDR1 is SNHLY, CDR2 FYNNEI, per germline.

This clonotype was observed at least ten times. The chain is built from TRBV5-4 and TRBJ1-1; tentatively, D is TRBD1 (5 bases). The CDR3 contains 15 residues. Germline lookup yields CDR1 SGHNT and CDR2 YYREEE (reference sequence). The V and J ends lost 5 bases and 0 bases respectively, with 14 bases between them. Here the CDR3 reads CASSTSGTVNTEAFF. For the CDR3, the DNA is TGTGCCAGCAGTACTAGTGGGACGGTGAACACTGAAGCTTTCTTT.

Ten or more counts support this clonotype. The gene calls are TRBV20-1 and TRBJ2-7; maybe TRBD2 (6 bases). Germline V CDR1 and CDR2: DFQATT, SNEGSKA (reference sequence). This CDR3 has 13 residues. V lost 1 base, J lost 7 bases, and 14 bases lay in between. The chain's CDR3 is CSARVAGPGEQYF. CDR3 coding DNA: TGCAGTGCTAGAGTCGCGGGGCCGGGTGAGCAGTACTTC.

This clonotype has ten or more counts. The rearrangement links TRBV10-3 to TRBJ2-1; 8 bases line up with TRBD1. Germline CDR1 and CDR2: ENHRY and SYGVKD. After removal of 10 bases from V and 6 bases from J, the junction contained 11 bases not matched to a gene. This CDR3 has 14 amino acids. CDR3 nucleotide sequence: TGTGCCACCACAGGACAGGGTCGCGGCAATGAGCAGTTCTTC. It translates to CATTGQGRGNEQFF.

At least ten counts were recorded for this clonotype. In DNA, the CDR3 is TGCAGCTCCGGGGGGGGGACCAACACTGAAGCTTTCTTT. This codes for CSSGGGTNTEAFF. This chain joins TRBV29-1 and TRBJ1-1; TRBD1 is a possible D gene (5 bases). Germline CDR1 is SQVTM and CDR2 is ANQGSEA. The CDR3 covers 13 residues. V dropped 8 bases and J dropped 2 bases, with 15 bases sitting between them.

This clonotype was counted ten times or more. The chain recombines TRBV6-5 with TRBJ1-2; unclear D gene. Trimming left V 10 bases short and J 5 bases short, with 20 bases between. Germline values: CDR1 MNHEY, CDR2 SVGAGI. The CDR3 is made up of 14 amino acids. The CDR3 region is CATITPEKNYGYTF. DNA for the CDR3: TGTGCCACCATAACCCCAGAAAAAAATTATGGCTACACCTTC.

This clonotype has at least ten counts. This rearrangement joins TRBV9 to TRBJ2-2; either TRBD1 or TRBD2 may supply D (5 bases each). The CDR3 length is 16 residues. The V end was cut by 0 bases, the J end by 1 base, with 10 bases between. The V gene's germline CDR1 is SGDLS and CDR2 YYNGEE. CDR3 in amino acids: CASSVAGRQNTGELFF. DNA for the CDR3: TGTGCCAGCAGCGTAGCAGGGAGACAGAACACCGGGGAGCTGTTTTTT.

There are many counts of this clonotype. The rearrangement uses TRBV7-2 and TRBJ1-3; the D is unclear. CDR1 and CDR2 (germline): SGHTA, FQGNSA. Trimming took off 6 bases at V and 4 bases at J, with 7 bases between the two ends. This CDR3 spans 12 amino acids. This chain's CDR3 is CASRGPGNTIYF. CDR3 nucleotides: TGTGCCAGCAGAGGGCCGGGAAACACCATATATTTT.

This clonotype has at least ten counts. The chain recombines TRBV20-1 with TRBJ1-1; a weak D match, TRBD1 (5 bases). Germline-derived CDR1 and CDR2 are DFQATT and SNEGSKA (reference sequence). V was trimmed by 6 bases and J by 4 bases, leaving 24 bases between them. CDR3 length equals 16 residues. In nucleotides, the CDR3 is TGCAGTGCGGAAGGGTGGTCATTTTCCGGGGGCACTGAAGCTTTCTTT. Translation: CSAEGWSFSGGTEAFF.

DNA for the CDR3: TGTGCCAGTAGTAGTATGGCTGGATCCTACGAGCAGTACTTC. Translating it yields CASSSMAGSYEQYF. The chain joins TRBV19 to TRBJ2-7; the D is unclear. This CDR3 is 14 amino acids long. Trimming took off 4 bases at V and 1 base at J, with 11 bases between the two ends. Germline lookup yields CDR1 LNHDA and CDR2 SQIVND (reference sequence).

This clonotype came up many times. The V gene is TRBV5-6, the J gene TRBJ2-2, with 7 nucleotides matching TRBD2. CDR1 is SGHDT, CDR2 YYEEEE, per germline. The CDR3 covers 14 residues. With V trimmed by 0 bases and J by 5 bases, 1 base remained unmatched. The CDR3 DNA sequence: TGTGCCAGCAGCTTGGTGCGGGGGACCGGGGAGCTGTTTTTT. Translation gives CASSLVRGTGELFF.

At least ten counts were recorded for this clonotype. This chain connects TRBV10-3 to TRBJ2-5, with D unresolved. Germline V gene sequence: CDR1 ENHRY, CDR2 SYGVKD. CDR3 length: 15 amino acids. V was shortened by 0 bases and J by 0 bases, with 8 bases between the two germline ends. CDR3 nucleotides: TGTGCCATCAGTGAGTCGATCAGTTACCAAGAGACCCAGTACTTC. Translated, it gives CAISESISYQETQYF.

Many counts were recorded for this clonotype. The gene calls are TRBV7-2 and TRBJ2-3; a weak D match, TRBD2 (6 bases). V was shortened by 8 bases and J by 0 bases, with 12 bases between the two germline ends. Germline V CDR1 and CDR2: SGHTA, FQGNSA. The CDR3 runs to 14 residues. CDR3 in DNA: TGTGCCAGCCGTCTAGCGACTAGCACAGATACGCAGTATTTT. Amino acid sequence: CASRLATSTDTQYF.

This clonotype was seen repeatedly, ten times or more. The rearrangement uses TRBV5-1 and TRBJ1-2; no clear D. The germline CDR1 and CDR2 sequences are SGHRS and YFSETQ. The V and J ends lost 0 bases and 8 bases respectively, with 11 bases between them. CDR3 length equals 13 residues. This CDR3 reads CASSLDGPRGYTF. For the CDR3, the DNA is TGCGCCAGCAGCTTGGATGGTCCCAGAGGCTACACCTTC.

This clonotype was found many times. The V call is TRBV20-1, the J call TRBJ1-2; D is possibly TRBD1 (5 bases). The CDR3 is made up of 13 amino acids. Germline-derived CDR1 and CDR2 are DFQATT and SNEGSKA (reference sequence). Between the trimmed V and J ends, which lost 3 bases and 1 base, there was a span of 9 bases. CDR3 nucleotide sequence: TGCAGTGCTAGGACAGCCCTTAACTATGGCTACACCTTC. It translates to CSARTALNYGYTF.